The 26 T cell receptor beta chains below come from one sample, sequenced in a study of vaccination and CD4 T cells after COVID-19. The antigens these receptors bind are not known. Cultured CD4+ T-cell DNA underwent Oncomine TCR Beta short-read sequencing. TCRdb reprocessed the PCR reads via MiXCR and lists one record per CDR3 protein. The data hold approximately 14,000 distinct CDR3 sequences, with about 59% observed a single time. Treatment of the sample: approximately nine-day PBMC culture with coronavirus spike peptide pools or control peptides (ViraFEST assay). Sample: CD4+ T cells from blood, cultured in vitro. The receptors shown here come from a human donor who had recovered from COVID-19.

The V and J genes are TRBV27 and TRBJ1-1; 7 bases map to TRBD1. V lost 6 bases to trimming and J lost 5 bases; unmatched junction nucleotides: 6. The CDR3 spans 13 residues. Germline CDR1 reads MNHEY; CDR2 reads SMNVEV (reference sequence). CDR3 protein: CASRVRGRTEAFF. The CDR3 nucleotides read TGTGCCAGCAGGGTGAGGGGGCGTACTGAAGCTTTCTTT.

A note on this clonotype: The junction does not match germline at one end; this may be a read error. The genes are TRBV27 and TRBJ2-3; D call uncertain. Germline CDR1 is MNHEY and CDR2 is SMNVEV (reference sequence). This CDR3 is 16 amino acids long. The CDR3 spells CASSLIQGTSTDTQYF. In nucleotides, the CDR3 is TGCGCCAGCAGTTTAATTCAAGGTACTAGCACAGATACGCAGTATTTT.

The genes are TRBV27 and TRBJ1-2; the D gene is possibly TRBD1 (5 bases). CDR1 and CDR2 (germline): MNHEY, SMNVEV (reference sequence). The CDR3 has 14 amino acids. V was trimmed by 7 bases and J by 6 bases, leaving 18 bases between them. The CDR3 DNA reads TGTGCCAGCACCTCCCTTTCGGGGGAGAATGGCTACACCTTC. This sequence encodes CASTSLSGENGYTF.

The chain is built from TRBV25-1 and TRBJ1-2, with no clear D. This CDR3 is built from 13 residues. V lost 4 bases and J 3 bases, leaving 9 bases between the germline ends. Germline-derived CDR1 and CDR2 are MGHDK and SYGVNS. CDR3 sequence reads: CASSVATHYGYTF. CDR3 nucleotides: TGTGCCAGCAGTGTAGCGACTCACTATGGCTACACCTTC.

The chain uses TRBV7-9 and TRBJ2-3, with TRBD2 identical over 8 bases. CDR3 size: 15 residues. V dropped 5 bases and J dropped 4; count of bases not matched to a gene: 8. Germline V gene sequence: CDR1 SEHNR, CDR2 FQNEAQ (reference sequence). The CDR3 loop reads CASSPEAGVSDTQYF. In nucleotides, the CDR3 is TGTGCCAGCAGCCCTGAAGCGGGAGTGTCAGATACGCAGTATTTT.

The chain has TRBV5-8 and TRBJ1-2, with 9 positions matching TRBD1. In germline, CDR1 is SGHTS, CDR2 YDEGEE. Trimming removed 0 bases from V and 6 bases from J; junction bases left unmatched: 9. The CDR3 sequence is 16 residues long. For the CDR3, the DNA is TGTGCCAGCAGCTTGGAACTACAGGGGGCAGGACATGGCTACACCTTC. It is translated as CASSLELQGAGHGYTF.

This clonotype appeared once. For the CDR3, the DNA is TGTGCCAGTAGTATAGGATCAGGGATCGATACCTACACCTTC. Amino acids: CASSIGSGIDTYTF. The rearrangement links TRBV19 to TRBJ1-2; D is possibly TRBD1 (5 bases). The germline V gene encodes CDR1 LNHDA and CDR2 SQIVND (reference sequence). V shed 1 base and J shed 10 bases, with 16 bases lying between them. The CDR3 runs 14 residues.

This clonotype is a singleton in its sample. V usage is TRBV19 and J usage is TRBJ2-3; D is possibly TRBD2 (6 bases). The CDR3 runs 12 residues. Germline V lookup: CDR1 LNHDA, CDR2 SQIVND (reference sequence). The V gene lost 3 bases and the J gene lost 11 bases, with 12 bases spanning the gap. DNA of the CDR3: TGTGCCAGTAGTATCAGTTGGGGGGTGCAGTATTTT. Translating gives CASSISWGVQYF.

CDR3 region: CSARDRTANYGYTF. The CDR3, as DNA: TGCAGTGCTAGAGATAGAACAGCTAACTATGGCTACACCTTC. The rearrangement joins TRBV20-1 to TRBJ1-2; D remains unclear. The CDR3 loop spans 14 amino acids. V was pared by 0 bases and J by 0 bases, with 8 bases between. CDR1 and CDR2 (germline): DFQATT, SNEGSKA (reference sequence).

The rearrangement joins TRBV20-1 to TRBJ2-7; D might be TRBD2 (5 bases). The V end lost 6 bases, the J end lost 6 bases, and 24 bases lay between the germline ends. The CDR3 covers 15 residues. Germline V gives CDR1 DFQATT, CDR2 SNEGSKA (reference sequence). CDR3 in DNA: TGCAGTGCCACCCCGACTGAGCGGATGCTTTCCGAGCAGTACTTC. Its translation is CSATPTERMLSEQYF.

The V gene is TRBV5-8, the J gene TRBJ2-4; 9 bases match TRBD1. Germline-derived CDR1 and CDR2 are SGHTS and YDEGEE. The CDR3 runs 17 residues. V was pared by 2 bases and J by 0 bases, with 6 bases of the junction left unmatched. CDR3: CASSFWTGELAKNIQYF. The CDR3 DNA is TGTGCCAGCAGCTTTTGGACAGGGGAACTAGCCAAAAACATTCAGTACTTC.

CDR3: CASSLVGTGSSQPQHF. CDR3 bases: TGTGCCAGCAGCTTAGTAGGGACAGGGAGTAGTCAGCCCCAGCATTTT. The chain joins TRBV7-2 to TRBJ1-5, with 9 bases that match TRBD1. There are 16 residues in the CDR3. V lost 1 base, J lost 6 bases, and 7 bases stayed unmatched. Germline loops: CDR1 SGHTA, CDR2 FQGNSA.

CDR3 bases: TGTGCCAGTAGCGGGACAGTCTATGGCTACACCTTC. Residues: CASSGTVYGYTF. The V call is TRBV19, the J call TRBJ1-2; 7 bases map to TRBD1. Germline V gene sequence: CDR1 LNHDA, CDR2 SQIVND (reference sequence). This CDR3 comprises 12 residues. With 6 bases clipped from V and 4 bases from J, the junction kept 2 bases outside the gene matches.

This clonotype occurred once. The rearrangement uses TRBV5-1 and TRBJ1-5; D is possibly TRBD1 (5 bases). Deletions cut 0 bases from V and 5 bases from J, with 9 bases between. This CDR3 spans 14 amino acids. Germline CDR1 and CDR2: SGHRS and YFSETQ. The chain's CDR3 is CASSLGTSDQPQHF. In DNA form, the CDR3 reads TGCGCCAGCAGCTTGGGGACATCCGATCAGCCCCAGCATTTT.

This sequence joins TRBV20-1 and TRBJ1-1; 10 nucleotides line up with TRBD1. V lost 0 bases and J lost 3; bases outside the gene matches: 1. Germline V CDR1 and CDR2: DFQATT, SNEGSKA (reference sequence). The CDR3 loop spans 14 amino acids. In DNA form, the CDR3 reads TGCAGTGCTAGAGATGACAGGGGGCACACTGAAGCTTTCTTT. It translates to CSARDDRGHTEAFF.

The V call is TRBV6-1, the J call TRBJ1-1, with D perhaps matching TRBD1 (6 bases). CDR3 size: 13 residues. V was trimmed by 10 bases and J by 9 bases, leaving 21 bases between them. Germline V gene data show CDR1 as MNHNS and CDR2 as SASEGT. The DNA for the CDR3 is TGTGCCATCGAGCGGGACACTTCCTCCCAAGCTTTCTTT. This sequence encodes CAIERDTSSQAFF.

This clonotype came up a few times. This chain links TRBV6-1 with TRBJ1-2, with a weak D call TRBD1 (5 bases). V dropped 1 base and J dropped 4 bases, with 7 bases sitting between them. This CDR3 is built from 13 residues. Germline CDR1 is MNHNS and CDR2 is SASEGT. CDR3 coding DNA: TGTGCCAGCAGTGAAGGGACACCCTATGGCTACACCTTC. Protein product: CASSEGTPYGYTF.

The CDR3 protein is CASSPGGRVLYGYTF. The DNA for the CDR3 is TGTGCCAGCAGCCCGGGGGGCAGGGTTCTCTATGGCTACACCTTC. This chain joins TRBV7-2 and TRBJ1-2; the D gene is possibly TRBD1 (6 bases). The CDR3 extends over 15 amino acids. Trimming shortened V by 5 bases and J by 4 bases, and 17 bases separated the two germline ends. Germline V gene data show CDR1 as SGHTA and CDR2 as FQGNSA.

CDR3 nucleotides: TGTGCCAGCAGCCCGAGGACAGGAAACACTGAAGCTTTCTTT. This gives the protein CASSPRTGNTEAFF. This sequence joins TRBV7-9 and TRBJ1-1, with 7 bases matching TRBD1. Unmatched junction bases numbered 5, after V lost 5 bases and J lost 2 bases. The CDR3 sequence is 14 residues long. Germline V CDR1 and CDR2: SEHNR, FQNEAQ (reference sequence).

The chain links TRBV2 to TRBJ2-5; the match to TRBD2 covers 8 bases. After removal of 7 bases from V and 5 bases from J, the junction contained 12 bases not matched to a gene. In germline, CDR1 is SNHLY, CDR2 FYNNEI. The CDR3 loop spans 15 amino acids. CDR3 in DNA: TGTGCCAGCAATCGAGCGGGAGTTTTGGGGGAGACCCAGTACTTC. As protein: CASNRAGVLGETQYF.

The genes are TRBV24-1 and TRBJ2-1, with unresolved D. V lost 2 bases, J lost 0 bases, and 10 bases lay in between. The CDR3 has 16 residues. Germline V gene lookup returns CDR1 KGHDR and CDR2 SFDVKD. The CDR3 nucleotides are TGTGCCACCAGTGATTCTCATGTCAGCTCCTACAATGAGCAGTTCTTC. Translating it yields CATSDSHVSSYNEQFF.

This clonotype was seen more than once but under ten times. The DNA for the CDR3 is TGTGCCAGCACGGCAGGTTTCTACACTGAAGCTTTCTTT. It encodes CASTAGFYTEAFF. The chain recombines TRBV2 with TRBJ1-1; D ambiguous. The CDR3 extends over 13 amino acids. The V gene's germline CDR1 is SNHLY and CDR2 FYNNEI. The V end lost 7 bases, the J end lost 3 bases, and 12 bases lay between the germline ends.

The chain joins TRBV9 to TRBJ1-2; 9 positions match TRBD1. Germline assignment: CDR1 SGDLS and CDR2 YYNGEE. The CDR3 covers 13 residues. The trim removed 8 bases at V and 5 bases at J, leaving 7 bases unmatched. CDR3 DNA sequence: TGTGCCAGACATGAGACAGGGGGGTATGGCTACACCTTC. Translation: CARHETGGYGYTF.

The genes are TRBV4-2 and TRBJ1-2; no firm D call. The CDR3 is made up of 15 amino acids. The V gene's germline CDR1 is LGHNA and CDR2 YNFKEQ. The V and J ends lost 0 bases and 4 bases respectively, with 12 bases between them. The CDR3: CASSQDVTDRYGYTF. The CDR3 nucleotides read TGTGCCAGCAGCCAAGATGTCACAGATCGCTATGGCTACACCTTC.

A remark on this clonotype: Just one base apart from a much larger clone, this may be a read error. V is TRBV11-3 and J is TRBJ2-7; no clear D gene. The CDR3 length is 15 residues. Germline V gene lookup returns CDR1 SGHNT and CDR2 YENEEA. The CDR3 here is CASSLGAVPSCEQYF. CDR3 coding DNA: TGTGCCAGCAGCTTAGGGGCAGTTCCTTCCTGCGAGCAGTACTTC.

The chain combines TRBV7-9 with TRBJ2-2; 8 bases fit TRBD2. Trimming removed 2 bases from V and 5 bases from J; junction bases left unmatched: 10. This CDR3 has 17 residues. The germline V gene has CDR1 SEHNR and CDR2 FQNEAQ (reference sequence). Written as DNA, the CDR3 is TGTGCCAGCAGCTTAACGGAAGTACTAGCGGTTACCGGGGAGCTGTTTTTT. This gives the protein CASSLTEVLAVTGELFF.